This is a list of T cell receptor beta chains from one sample in a study of cytomegalovirus exposure and HLA in healthy donors. The assay was immunoSEQ multiplex PCR, and TCRdb's table has in-frame clones only and misses some. This table holds 160,000 or so clones, nearly 80% found once. The sample consisted of PBMCs. These receptors were taken from a man in his forties in good health and CMV-seropositive. The CDR3 runs from the conserved cysteine through the conserved F or W. D genes are given only for firm matches. Rows may omit the clone size; those that give it use once, few, many or a size class.

size: -; V: TRBV7-2; J: TRBJ2-1; D: -; CDR3: CASSLWGREQFF; DNA: TGTGCCAGCAGCTTATGGGGGCGAGAGCAGTTCTTC
size: -; V: TRBV7-8; J: TRBJ2-3; D: TRBD1; CDR3: CASSLAMTGFRTDTQYF; DNA: TGTGCCAGCAGCTTAGCCATGACAGGGTTCCGCACAGATACGCAGTATTTT
size: -; V: TRBV11-1; J: TRBJ2-5; D: -; CDR3: CASSLGRVLETQYF; DNA: TGTGCCAGCAGCTTAGGCAGGGTACTGGAGACCCAGTACTTC
size: -; V: TRBV12-5; J: TRBJ2-4; D: -; CDR3: CASGSWRERGNSQYF; DNA: TGTGCTAGTGGTTCGTGGAGGGAGCGAGGAAACAGTCAGTACTTC
size: -; V: TRBV11-3; J: TRBJ1-1; D: -; CDR3: CASSRGVEAFF; DNA: TGTGCCAGCAGCCGGGGGGTCGAAGCTTTCTTT
size: -; V: TRBV2; J: TRBJ2-7; D: -; CDR3: CALKPSESSYEQYF; DNA: TGTGCCCTAAAACCCTCGGAGAGCTCCTACGAGCAGTACTTC
size: -; V: TRBV29-1; J: TRBJ1-2; D: -; CDR3: CSVVDSSKCPDGECGYTF; DNA: TGCAGCGTTGTAGACTCCAGTAAATGTCCTGATGGGGAGTGTGGCTACACCTTC
size: -; V: TRBV12-5; J: TRBJ2-1; D: TRBD2; CDR3: CASGFGGSVNEQFF; DNA: TGTGCTAGTGGTTTCGGCGGGAGTGTAAATGAGCAGTTCTTC
size: -; V: TRBV7-9; J: TRBJ2-7; D: TRBD2; CDR3: CASSSRGTSGMYEQYF; DNA: TGTGCCAGCAGCTCGAGAGGGACTAGCGGGATGTACGAGCAGTACTTC
size: -; V: TRBV5-1; J: TRBJ2-6; D: -; CDR3: CASSQSSGANGLTF; DNA: TGCGCCAGCAGTCAATCCTCTGGGGCCAACGGCCTGACTTTC
size: once; V: TRBV18; J: TRBJ2-1; D: TRBD1; CDR3: CASSRQGNEQFF; DNA: TGTGCCAGCTCACGACAGGGAAATGAGCAGTTCTTC
size: once; V: TRBV2; J: TRBJ2-3; D: TRBD2; CDR3: CATGLAGSDTQYF; DNA: TGTGCCACAGGACTAGCGGGCTCAGATACGCAGTATTTT
size: -; V: TRBV30; J: TRBJ2-3; D: -; CDR3: CAWSVHIVTDTQYF; DNA: TGTGCCTGGAGTGTACATATCGTTACAGATACGCAGTATTTT
size: -; V: TRBV5-6; J: TRBJ2-1; D: -; CDR3: CASSLGLGHEQFF; DNA: TGTGCCAGCAGCTTGGGTCTAGGTCACGAGCAGTTCTTC
size: once; V: TRBV6-1; J: TRBJ1-6; D: -; CDR3: CASSVDGGAWNSPLHF; DNA: TGTGCCAGCAGTGTCGACGGCGGGGCCTGGAATTCACCCCTCCACTTT